Below are 17 T cell receptor beta chains sequenced from a single sample in a study of blood T cell repertoires in COVID-19. Sequencing used immunoSEQ multiplex PCR; TCRdb keeps in-frame clones, though not all of them. Here the sample spans about 48,000 clones, over 75% being singletons. The sequencing input was peripheral blood. The receptor set was obtained from a woman aged 55-69 years with acute or convalescent COVID-19.

The rearrangement uses TRBV7-2 and TRBJ2-7; 11 bases align to TRBD2. Germline loops: CDR1 SGHTA, CDR2 FQGNSA. The trim removed 4 bases at V and 0 bases at J, leaving 2 bases unmatched. CDR3 size: 15 residues. CDR3 DNA sequence: TGTGCCAGCAGCTCAGGACTAGCGGGCTCCTACGAGCAGTACTTC. Protein: CASSSGLAGSYEQYF.

The V call is TRBV7-9, the J call TRBJ1-2; 7 bases agree with TRBD1. CDR1 SEHNR and CDR2 FQNEAQ come from the germline V gene (reference sequence). V trimming: 3 bases; J trimming: 5 bases; junction bases outside the gene matches: 6. The CDR3 covers 14 residues. The DNA of the CDR3 is TGTGCCAGCAGCTTTGAGGGGGCGCGGTATGGCTACACCTTC. Its translation is CASSFEGARYGYTF. Full variable domain (outside the CDR3, taken from reference TRBV7-9 and TRBJ1-2): DTGVSQNPRHKITKRGQNVTFRCDPISEHNRLYWYRQTLGQGPEFLTYFQNEAQLEKSRLLSDRFSAERPKGSFSTLEIQRTEQGDSAMYLCASSFEGARYGYTFGSGTRLTVV.

This rearrangement joins TRBV29-1 to TRBJ2-5, with 7 bases that match TRBD1. J gave up 1 base and V 0 bases, and 8 bases lay outside the gene matches. CDR1 SQVTM and CDR2 ANQGSEA come from the germline V gene. CDR3 length: 16 amino acids. The CDR3 sequence: CSVEDPAGGVQETQYF. In DNA, the CDR3 is TGCAGCGTTGAAGATCCCGCAGGGGGAGTCCAAGAGACCCAGTACTTC.

This clone was seen only once. The V call is TRBV29-1, the J call TRBJ1-1; unclear D gene. Looked up from germline, CDR1 is SQVTM and CDR2 is ANQGSEA. The CDR3 runs 11 residues. Trimming cost V 1 base and J 8 bases, with 8 bases left between them. The CDR3 coding sequence is TGCAGCGTTGAAGTCAGACTAGAAGCTTTCTTT. Amino acid sequence: CSVEVRLEAFF. Full variable domain (outside the CDR3, taken from reference TRBV29-1 and TRBJ1-1): SAVISQKPSRDICQRGTSLTIQCQVDSQVTMMFWYRQQPGQSLTLIATANQGSEATYESGFVIDKFPISRPNLTFSTLTVSNMSPEDSSIYLCSVEVRLEAFFGQGTRLTVV.

This sequence joins TRBV29-1 and TRBJ2-7; 10 bases agree with TRBD1. The length of the CDR3 is 17 residues. CDR1 is SQVTM, CDR2 ANQGSEA, per germline. J lost 3 bases, V lost 8 bases, and 19 bases had no gene match. The CDR3 here is CSFVLKPGQGPIYEQYF. CDR3 nucleotide sequence: TGCAGCTTCGTTCTAAAGCCGGGACAGGGGCCTATCTACGAGCAGTACTTC.

The chain employs TRBV6-2 or TRBV6-3 and TRBJ2-1; 7 bases fit TRBD2. V lost 0 bases and J lost 10; bases outside the gene matches: 6. CDR3 length: 14 residues. CDR1 and CDR2 from the germline V gene are MNHEY and SVGEGT. CDR3 amino acids: CASSYSIRGDEQFF. The CDR3 DNA reads as TGTGCCAGCAGTTACTCGATCCGGGGGGACGAGCAGTTCTTC.

The genes are TRBV5-1 and TRBJ2-3, with D perhaps TRBD2 (6 bases). Trimming took 4 bases from V and 2 from J, leaving 14 bases between them. CDR3 length: 15 amino acids. Germline V gene lookup returns CDR1 SGHRS and CDR2 YFSETQ. The CDR3, as DNA: TGCGCCAGCAGCCCAGTGGCGGGGAACACAGATACGCAGTATTTT. It translates to CASSPVAGNTDTQYF.

This clone was counted between two and nine times. The J gene is TRBJ2-5, the V gene TRBV2; D perhaps matches TRBD2 (7 bases). Germline CDR1 reads SNHLY; CDR2 reads FYNNEI. This CDR3 contains 15 residues. The V end was cut by 4 bases, the J end by 7 bases, with 19 bases between. CDR3 amino acids: CASSGGLAAHGTQYF. The CDR3 DNA reads TGTGCCAGCAGTGGGGGGCTAGCGGCTCATGGGACCCAGTACTTC.

The J gene is TRBJ1-6, the V gene TRBV29-1; D might be TRBD1 (6 bases). V was shortened by 6 bases and J by 4 bases, with 13 bases between the two germline ends. The germline V gene has CDR1 SQVTM and CDR2 ANQGSEA. The CDR3 runs to 14 residues. The CDR3 here is CSVTQGMYNSPLHF. The CDR3 nucleotides are TGCAGCGTGACCCAGGGGATGTATAATTCACCCCTCCACTTT. Together with reference TRBV29-1 and TRBJ1-6, the CDR3 gives the full variable domain: SAVISQKPSRDICQRGTSLTIQCQVDSQVTMMFWYRQQPGQSLTLIATANQGSEATYESGFVIDKFPISRPNLTFSTLTVSNMSPEDSSIYLCSVTQGMYNSPLHFGNGTRLTVT.

V usage is TRBV6-2 or TRBV6-3 and J usage is TRBJ1-1, with D unclear. V shed 0 bases and J shed 3 bases, with 11 bases lying between them. This CDR3 spans 15 amino acids. Germline CDR1 MNHEY, CDR2 SVGEGT. CDR3 nucleotide sequence: TGTGCCAGCAGTTACTCGACCCCAGAGGACACTGAAGCTTTCTTT. Protein product: CASSYSTPEDTEAFF.

In nucleotides, the CDR3 is TGCAGCGTCTTAGCGGGGGGTAACTCCTACGAGCAGTACTTC. Its translation is CSVLAGGNSYEQYF. This chain joins TRBV29-1 and TRBJ2-7, with 10 bases aligning to TRBD2. CDR1 SQVTM and CDR2 ANQGSEA come from the germline V gene. There are 14 residues in the CDR3. J was trimmed by 0 bases and V by 6 bases; bases with no gene match: 5.

This rearrangement joins TRBV5-1 to TRBJ2-5; 9 positions agree with TRBD2. Germline V gene lookup returns CDR1 SGHRS and CDR2 YFSETQ. This CDR3 region has 15 residues. V dropped 6 bases and J dropped 1; count of bases not matched to a gene: 7. CDR3 in DNA: TGCGCCAGCACCCGCGGGGGGGCCGTCCAAGAGACCCAGTACTTC. Residues: CASTRGGAVQETQYF.

The chain uses TRBV19 and TRBJ2-4; TRBD1 aligns across 9 bases. The CDR3 length is 14 residues. The germline CDR1 and CDR2 sequences are LNHDA and SQIVND (reference sequence). With V trimmed by 3 bases and J by 4 bases, 1 base remained unmatched. The CDR3 DNA reads as TGTGCCAGTAGTATTGGGACAGGGAAAAACATTCAGTACTTC. Protein sequence: CASSIGTGKNIQYF.

V gene TRBV3-1 (or the pseudogene TRBV3-2) combines with J gene TRBJ2-5; 10 bases are a match to TRBD2. This CDR3 is built from 14 residues. Germline V gene data show CDR1 as LGHDT and CDR2 as YNNKEL (reference sequence). Trimming removed 2 bases from V and 4 bases from J; junction bases left unmatched: 1. CDR3 region: CASSQPSGRETQYF. The DNA for the CDR3 is TGTGCCAGCAGCCAACCTAGCGGGAGAGAGACCCAGTACTTC.

This clone has just a few counts. V and J are TRBV5-1 and TRBJ2-3; TRBD1 matches 10 bases. The CDR3 contains 14 residues. V was clipped by 4 bases and J by 4 bases; unmatched bases: 3. Germline assignment: CDR1 SGHRS and CDR2 YFSETQ. CDR3 DNA sequence: TGCGCCAGCAGCCCCGGGACAGGGGCAGATACGCAGTATTTT. Translation: CASSPGTGADTQYF.

This chain links TRBV7-2 with TRBJ2-7, with TRBD2 matching over 10 bases. The CDR3 totals 14 residues. CDR1 and CDR2 from the germline V gene are SGHTA and FQGNSA. J gave up 7 bases and V 3 bases, and 6 bases lay outside the gene matches. CDR3 sequence reads: CASSFLAGAIEQYF. CDR3 sequence (DNA): TGTGCCAGCAGCTTCCTAGCGGGAGCAATAGAGCAGTACTTC.

The CDR3 protein is CASSRDRVTEAFF. CDR3 bases: TGTGCCAGCAGTCGGGACAGGGTAACTGAAGCTTTCTTT. The J gene is TRBJ1-1, the V gene TRBV12-3 or TRBV12-4, with 9 bases lining up with TRBD1. Germline trimming cut 5 bases from V and 5 bases from J; bases unmatched to any gene: 3. The length of the CDR3 is 13 residues.